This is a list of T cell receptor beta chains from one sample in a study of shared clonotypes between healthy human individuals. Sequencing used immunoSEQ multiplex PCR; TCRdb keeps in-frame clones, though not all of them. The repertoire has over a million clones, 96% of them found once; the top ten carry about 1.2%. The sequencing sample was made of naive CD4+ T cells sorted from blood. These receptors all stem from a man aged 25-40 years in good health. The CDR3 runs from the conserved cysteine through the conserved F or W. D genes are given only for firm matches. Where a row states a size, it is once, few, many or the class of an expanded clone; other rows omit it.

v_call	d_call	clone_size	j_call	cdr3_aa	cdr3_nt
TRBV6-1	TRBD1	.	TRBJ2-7	CASSEAGQGRGEQYF	TGTGCCAGCAGTGAAGCGGGACAGGGAAGGGGCGAGCAGTACTTC
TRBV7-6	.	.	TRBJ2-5	CASSLGLVDSQETQYF	TGTGCCAGCAGCTTAGGATTGGTTGATAGCCAAGAGACCCAGTACTTC
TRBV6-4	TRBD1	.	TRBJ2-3	CASSAGGADTQYF	TGTGCCAGCAGCGCAGGGGGCGCAGATACGCAGTATTTT
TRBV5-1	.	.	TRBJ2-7	CASSLDFRLATDEQYF	TGCGCCAGCAGCTTGGATTTCCGCCTAGCAACGGACGAGCAGTACTTC
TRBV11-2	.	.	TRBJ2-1	CASSPRGSFSYNEQFF	TGTGCCAGCAGCCCACGGGGCTCCTTCTCCTACAATGAGCAGTTCTTC
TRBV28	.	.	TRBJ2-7	CASSQPRGGQYF	TGTGCCAGCAGTCAACCGCGTGGAGGGCAGTACTTC
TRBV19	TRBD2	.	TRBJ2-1	CASLRTSGTYNEQFF	TGTGCCAGTTTAAGAACTAGCGGGACCTACAATGAGCAGTTCTTC
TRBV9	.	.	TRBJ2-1	CASSVEIGNNEQFF	TGTGCCAGCAGCGTAGAGATTGGGAACAATGAGCAGTTCTTC
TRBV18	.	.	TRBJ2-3	CASSQVDTQYF	TGTGCCAGCTCCCAGGTAGATACGCAGTATTTT
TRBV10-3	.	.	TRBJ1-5	CAITESINQPQHF	TGTGCCATCACCGAATCAATCAATCAGCCCCAGCATTTT
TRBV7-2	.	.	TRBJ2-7	CASSPTTWGFGEQYF	TGTGCCAGCAGCCCAACAACATGGGGGTTCGGCGAGCAGTACTTC
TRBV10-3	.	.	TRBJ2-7	CAISGGGIPYEQYF	TGTGCCATCAGTGGAGGAGGGATTCCTTACGAGCAGTACTTC
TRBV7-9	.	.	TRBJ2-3	CASSARQSTDTQYF	TGTGCCAGCAGCGCTCGACAGAGCACAGATACGCAGTATTTT
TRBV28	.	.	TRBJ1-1	CASQTGPNTEAFF	TGTGCCAGTCAGACAGGACCTAACACTGAAGCTTTCTTT
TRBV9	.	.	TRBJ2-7	CASSAGTVTGPNLKYEQYF	TGTGCCAGCAGCGCGGGGACTGTTACCGGCCCGAACCTTAAATACGAGCAGTACTTC
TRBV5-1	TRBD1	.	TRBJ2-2	CASSTGAGELFF	TGCGCCAGCAGCACAGGGGCCGGGGAGCTGTTTTTT
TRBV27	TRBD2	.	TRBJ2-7	CASPRGGPVSYEQYF	TGTGCCAGCCCCCGGGGGGGGCCAGTTTCCTACGAGCAGTACTTC
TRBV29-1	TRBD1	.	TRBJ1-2	CSVVAIGGTGFNYGYTF	TGCAGCGTTGTTGCAATAGGGGGGACAGGCTTCAACTATGGCTACACCTTC
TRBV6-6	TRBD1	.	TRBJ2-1	CASSYRARDRPNEQFF	TGTGCCAGCAGTTACCGGGCCCGGGACAGGCCAAATGAGCAGTTCTTC
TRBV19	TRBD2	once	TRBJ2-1	CASRGTSPYDNEQFF	TGTGCCAGTAGAGGGACTAGCCCTTATGACAATGAGCAGTTCTTC
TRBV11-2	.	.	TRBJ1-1	CASSLWGTNTEAFF	TGTGCCAGCAGCTTATGGGGGACGAACACTGAAGCTTTCTTT
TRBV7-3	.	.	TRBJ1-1	CASSWGQNTEAFF	TGTGCCAGCAGCTGGGGACAGAACACTGAAGCTTTCTTT
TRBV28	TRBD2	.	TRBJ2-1	CASSLDNSGRVTYNEQFF	TGTGCCAGCAGTTTGGATAATAGCGGGAGGGTTACCTACAATGAGCAGTTCTTC
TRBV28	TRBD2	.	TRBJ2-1	CASLPAGLVFYNEQFF	TGTGCCAGCCTCCCTGCGGGACTAGTATTCTACAATGAGCAGTTCTTC
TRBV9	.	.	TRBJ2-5	CASSVGQKETQYF	TGTGCCAGCAGCGTAGGACAGAAGGAGACCCAGTACTTC
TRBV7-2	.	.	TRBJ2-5	CASSSPGQGGTQYF	TGTGCCAGCAGCTCGCCGGGACAAGGAGGGACCCAGTACTTC
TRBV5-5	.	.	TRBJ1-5	CASSFSSLDQPQHF	TGTGCCAGCAGCTTTTCCAGCTTGGATCAGCCCCAGCATTTT
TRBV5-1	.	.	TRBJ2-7	CASSLDSGGLSEQYF	TGCGCCAGCAGCTTGGATTCTGGAGGGTTAAGCGAGCAGTACTTC
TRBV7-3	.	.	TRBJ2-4	CASSLNIAQNIQYF	TGTGCCAGCAGCTTAAATATAGCGCAAAACATTCAGTACTTC
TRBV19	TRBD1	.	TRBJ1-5	CASMSGGYNQPQHF	TGTGCCAGTATGTCAGGGGGCTATAATCAGCCCCAGCATTTT
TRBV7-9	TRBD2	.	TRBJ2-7	CASSQDLGLAAYEQYF	TGTGCCAGCAGCCAAGATCTGGGACTAGCCGCCTACGAGCAGTACTTC
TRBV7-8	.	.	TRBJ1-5	CASSRALTGHSNQPQHF	TGTGCCAGCAGCAGGGCCCTAACGGGGCACAGCAATCAGCCCCAGCATTTT
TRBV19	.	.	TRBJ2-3	CASSTQHGPSDTQYF	TGTGCCAGTAGTACCCAACACGGCCCCTCAGATACGCAGTATTTT
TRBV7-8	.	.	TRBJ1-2	CASSLAPRGRANYGYTF	TGTGCCAGCAGCTTAGCCCCTCGCGGGCGAGCTAACTATGGCTACACCTTC
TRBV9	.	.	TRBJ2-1	CASSVGGQGEQFF	TGTGCCAGCAGCGTTGGGGGGCAGGGTGAGCAGTTCTTC
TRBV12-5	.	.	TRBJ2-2	CASGFGFGGLIKENTGELFF	TGTGCTAGTGGTTTTGGGTTCGGGGGACTTATTAAAGAAAACACCGGGGAGCTGTTTTTT
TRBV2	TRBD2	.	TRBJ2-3	CASRLAGDTQYF	TGTGCCAGCAGACTAGCGGGAGATACGCAGTATTTT
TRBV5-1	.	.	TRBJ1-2	CASSLGRGGYGYTF	TGCGCCAGCAGCTTGGGCAGGGGAGGCTATGGCTACACCTTC
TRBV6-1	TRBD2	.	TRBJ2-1	CASSGTSGYNEQFF	TGTGCCAGCAGTGGGACTAGCGGCTACAATGAGCAGTTCTTC
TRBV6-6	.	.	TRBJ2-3	CASSYGPNTDTQYF	TGTGCCAGCAGTTACGGCCCGAACACAGATACGCAGTATTTT
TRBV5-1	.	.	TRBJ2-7	CASSLEGQAGEQYF	TGCGCCAGCAGCTTGGAGGGCCAGGCCGGCGAGCAGTACTTC
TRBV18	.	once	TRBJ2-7	CASSPKGDGTYEQYF	TGTGCCAGCTCACCCAAGGGGGACGGAACCTACGAGCAGTACTTC
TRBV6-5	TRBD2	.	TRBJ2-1	CASHTLAGDYNEQFF	TGTGCCAGCCATACCCTAGCGGGAGACTACAATGAGCAGTTCTTC
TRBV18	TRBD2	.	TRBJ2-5	CASSPLPRTSGYQETQYF	TGTGCCAGCTCACCCCTTCCTCGGACTAGCGGATACCAAGAGACCCAGTACTTC
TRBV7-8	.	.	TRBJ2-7	CASSLAGTLVYEQYF	TGTGCCAGCAGCTTAGCTGGGACGCTGGTCTACGAGCAGTACTTC
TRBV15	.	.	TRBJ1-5	CATSRDRGGYQPQHF	TGTGCCACCAGCAGAGATCGAGGAGGGTATCAGCCCCAGCATTTT
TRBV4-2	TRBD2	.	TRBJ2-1	CASSQETLTSGRVGWNEQFF	TGTGCCAGCAGCCAAGAAACCCTAACTAGCGGAAGGGTGGGATGGAATGAGCAGTTCTTC
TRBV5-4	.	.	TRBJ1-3	CASSYNSGNTIYF	TGTGCCAGCAGCTATAACTCCGGAAACACCATATATTTT
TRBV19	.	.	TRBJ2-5	CATRTQETQYF	TGTGCCACTAGGACCCAAGAGACCCAGTACTTC
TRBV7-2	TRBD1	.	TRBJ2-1	CASGTGQGAVNEQFF	TGTGCCAGCGGAACAGGACAGGGGGCGGTGAATGAGCAGTTCTTC
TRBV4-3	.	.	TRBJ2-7	CASSQAPRGPYEQYF	TGCGCCAGCAGCCAAGCCCCGCGGGGACCCTACGAGCAGTACTTC
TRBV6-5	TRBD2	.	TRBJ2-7	CASSAPREGHDEQYF	TGTGCCAGCAGTGCCCCTCGGGAGGGCCACGACGAGCAGTACTTC
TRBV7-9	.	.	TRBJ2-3	CASSTQYF	TGTGCCAGCAGTACGCAGTATTTT